This T cell receptor (beta chain) was retrieved from a study of blood T cell repertoires in COVID-19. Study information: COVID-19 samples, acute and convalescent, were from the United States, Italy and Spain.

There are 15 residues in the CDR3. Germline CDR1 SGHRS, CDR2 YFSETQ. V trimming: 0 bases; J trimming: 2 bases; junction bases outside the gene matches: 2. The assay was immunoSEQ multiplex PCR, and TCRdb's table has in-frame clones only and misses some. This sample has around 180,000 clones, with 80% to 90% found just once. This clone has only a few counts. This clonotype was sampled from a man between 65 and 85 years old with active or convalescent COVID-19. The rearrangement uses TRBV5-1 and TRBJ2-1, with 7 nucleotides matching TRBD1. The sequencing input was peripheral blood. The CDR3 reads CASSLGQGPYNEQFF. CDR3 nucleotides: TGCGCCAGCAGCTTGGGACAGGGACCCTACAATGAGCAGTTCTTC.